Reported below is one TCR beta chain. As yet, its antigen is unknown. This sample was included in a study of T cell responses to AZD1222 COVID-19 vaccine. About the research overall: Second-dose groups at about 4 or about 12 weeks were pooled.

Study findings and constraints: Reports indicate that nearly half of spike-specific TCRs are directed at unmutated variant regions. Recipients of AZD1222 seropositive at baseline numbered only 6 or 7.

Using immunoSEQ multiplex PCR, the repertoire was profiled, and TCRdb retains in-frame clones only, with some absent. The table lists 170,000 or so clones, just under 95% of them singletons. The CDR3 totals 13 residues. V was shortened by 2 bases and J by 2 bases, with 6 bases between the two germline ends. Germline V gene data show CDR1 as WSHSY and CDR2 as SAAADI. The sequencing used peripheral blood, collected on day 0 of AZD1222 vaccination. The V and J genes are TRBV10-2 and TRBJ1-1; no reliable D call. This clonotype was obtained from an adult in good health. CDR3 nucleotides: TGCGCCAGCAGTGAGCAGGCAAACACTGAAGCTTTCTTT. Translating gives CASSEQANTEAFF.